Presented here are 30 T cell receptor beta chains from one specimen sequenced in a study of identical twins (TCRdb year 2016). Library generation was performed with 5' RACE. The listed sequencing device is Illumina HiSeq 2000. TCRdb redid the processing of the public reads, applying fastp at Q25 and MiXCR, and retained in-frame beta chains. Each record represents a unique CDR3 protein, reported with the most common genes and DNA among its rows. Counted in this sample were approximately 500,000 distinct CDR3 sequences; 24% of them appeared once. The ten largest clones represent about 2.9% of the sample. These data also formed part of another study, on T cells expressing NK-cell markers.

Source material: CD4+ T cells sorted from blood. The origin of the receptors is a woman aged 18-35 years in good health.

J is TRBJ2-7 and V is TRBV11-3; 7 nucleotides agree with TRBD1. Germline V lookup: CDR1 SGHNT, CDR2 YENEEA. V shed 2 bases and J 1 base; nucleotides not matched to a gene: 2. The CDR3 contains 14 residues. CDR3 sequence reads: CASSLPGQSYEQYF. DNA for the CDR3: TGTGCCAGCAGCTTACCGGGACAGTCCTACGAGCAGTACTTC.

The chain combines TRBV5-4 with TRBJ1-2; D may be TRBD1 (5 bases). Trimming cost V 3 bases and J 6 bases, with 12 bases left between them. Germline assignment: CDR1 SGHNT and CDR2 YYREEE (reference sequence). This CDR3 contains 13 residues. CDR3 amino acids: CASSSSGSNGYTF. DNA for the CDR3: TGTGCCAGCAGCTCCTCAGGGTCAAATGGCTACACCTTC.

This clonotype was seen a handful of times. The chain carries TRBV5-1 and TRBJ2-5; the D is unclear. Trimming removed 2 bases from V and 2 bases from J, with 13 bases in between. CDR3 length: 15 residues. CDR1 and CDR2 from the germline V gene are SGHRS and YFSETQ. The CDR3 is CASSFKVPQQETQYF. The DNA for the CDR3 is TGCGCCAGCAGCTTTAAGGTGCCCCAACAAGAGACCCAGTACTTC.

This clonotype was seen only a few times. The chain uses TRBV3-1 and TRBJ2-1, with D possibly TRBD1 on 5 matching bases. Germline V gene sequence: CDR1 LGHDT, CDR2 YNNKEL (reference sequence). The CDR3 totals 15 residues. The V and J ends lost 0 bases and 8 bases respectively, with 14 bases between them. CDR3 nucleotide sequence: TGTGCCAGCAGCCAAGATCCGACCTTGGGGCATGAGCAGTTCTTC. Amino acids: CASSQDPTLGHEQFF.

In this sample, this clonotype turned up a few times. The chain's CDR3 is CASSLVTGFMNTEAFF. CDR3 DNA: TGCGCCAGCAGCTTAGTCACAGGGTTCATGAACACTGAAGCTTTCTTT. The V gene is TRBV5-1, the J gene TRBJ1-1; D is possibly TRBD1 (6 bases). The CDR3 contains 16 residues. CDR1 and CDR2 from the germline V gene are SGHRS and YFSETQ. Trimming took off 2 bases at V and 0 bases at J, with 14 bases between the two ends.

This clonotype came up many times. This chain joins TRBV5-1 and TRBJ2-1; D is possibly TRBD2 (5 bases). The V end was cut by 4 bases, the J end by 0 bases, with 11 bases between. Germline CDR1 and CDR2: SGHRS and YFSETQ. The CDR3 runs to 15 residues. The CDR3 sequence is CASSVLADSYNEQFF. The CDR3 region has the DNA TGCGCCAGCAGCGTGCTAGCAGACTCCTACAATGAGCAGTTCTTC.

This clonotype was counted between two and nine times. The rearrangement joins TRBV9 to TRBJ2-1; the D call may be TRBD1 or TRBD2 (5 bases each). This CDR3 is 14 amino acids long. V lost 5 bases and J lost 5, with 14 bases in between. Germline V gene data show CDR1 as SGDLS and CDR2 as YYNGEE. CDR3 protein: CASSTGTANNEQFF. The DNA of the CDR3 is TGTGCCAGCAGTACCGGGACGGCCAACAATGAGCAGTTCTTC.

The CDR3 bases are TGTGCCAGCAGTTTTTTTATGACTAGCGGATCCTACAATGAGCAGTTCTTC. Amino acid sequence: CASSFFMTSGSYNEQFF. The chain links TRBV12-3 or TRBV12-4 to TRBJ2-1; 9 positions match TRBD2. The V segment lost 3 bases and the J segment 1 base; nucleotides outside the gene matches: 7. CDR3 length: 17 residues.

This clonotype has just one count. This chain joins TRBV20-1 and TRBJ2-1; 9 bases are shared with TRBD2. J gave up 7 bases and V 1 base, and 8 bases lay outside the gene matches. The length of the CDR3 is 15 residues. Germline CDR1 DFQATT, CDR2 SNEGSKA (reference sequence). DNA for the CDR3: TGCAGTGCTAGAGGCTGGGGCGGGGGGGGTAATGAGCAGTTCTTC. Translating gives CSARGWGGGGNEQFF.

The CDR3 region is CASSQDHLIPADTQYF. The CDR3 DNA reads as TGTGCCAGCAGCCAAGACCACCTTATCCCGGCAGATACGCAGTATTTT. The chain couples TRBV3-1 to TRBJ2-3; D gene ambiguous. Germline V gene lookup returns CDR1 LGHDT and CDR2 YNNKEL (reference sequence). The V and J ends lost 0 bases and 4 bases respectively, with 14 bases between them. The CDR3 covers 16 residues.

This clonotype was observed a few times. The rearrangement links TRBV5-1 to TRBJ1-2, with D maybe TRBD1 (6 bases). CDR3 size: 14 residues. With 2 bases removed from V and 8 bases from J, the gap between germline ends came to 16 bases. Germline V gene data show CDR1 as SGHRS and CDR2 as YFSETQ. This chain's CDR3 is CASSLLSGAKGYTF. CDR3 DNA: TGCGCCAGCAGCTTACTATCAGGGGCGAAGGGCTACACCTTC.

This clonotype has a handful of counts. The CDR3 DNA follows: TGTGCCATCACCGAGACAGAAGCCTATGGCTACACCTTC. Residues: CAITETEAYGYTF. The J gene is TRBJ1-2, the V gene TRBV10-3; TRBD1 might be the D (5 bases). Trimming took 7 bases from V and 4 from J, leaving 13 bases between them. The germline V gene encodes CDR1 ENHRY and CDR2 SYGVKD. The CDR3 spans 13 residues.

This clonotype was found a few times. The chain links TRBV5-1 to TRBJ2-5; 8 bases map to TRBD1. The CDR3 loop spans 16 amino acids. Germline lookup yields CDR1 SGHRS and CDR2 YFSETQ. V shed 0 bases and J 1 base; nucleotides not matched to a gene: 5. CDR3 sequence: CASSLGGQASQETQYF. The CDR3 DNA is TGCGCCAGCAGCTTGGGGGGACAGGCCTCCCAAGAGACCCAGTACTTC. The variable domain in full, completed from reference TRBV5-1 and TRBJ2-5, reads KAGVTQTPRYLIKTRGQQVTLSCSPISGHRSVSWYQQTPGQGLQFLFEYFSETQRNKGNFPGRFSGRQFSNSRSEMNVSTLELGDSALYLCASSLGGQASQETQYFGPGTRLLVL.

There are a few counts of this clonotype. The V call is TRBV12-3 or TRBV12-4, the J call TRBJ1-2; 8 nucleotides agree with TRBD1. The CDR3 sequence is 15 residues long. The J segment lost 4 bases and the V segment lost 7 bases, leaving 11 bases of the junction unmatched. The CDR3 DNA reads TGTGCCAGCACCTCCCGCGGGGGACAGGTCTATGGCTACACCTTC. Amino acid sequence: CASTSRGGQVYGYTF.

This clonotype appeared once. The CDR3, as DNA: TGTGCCAACAGCAGGGGCCTACCCCAGGGGCAGTACTTC. Residues: CANSRGLPQGQYF. The genes are TRBV10-3 and TRBJ2-7, with D tentatively TRBD1 (6 bases). Germline V lookup: CDR1 ENHRY, CDR2 SYGVKD. The CDR3 has 13 amino acids. Trimming cost V 10 bases and J 9 bases, with 22 bases left between them.

The chain carries TRBV5-1 and TRBJ2-7; D remains ambiguous. CDR3 length equals 14 residues. The germline V and J ends were trimmed by 0 bases and 0 bases, with 7 bases remaining between them. In germline, CDR1 is SGHRS, CDR2 YFSETQ. The CDR3 DNA reads TGCGCCAGCAGCTTGGAAGGAATCTCCTACGAGCAGTACTTC. Translated, it gives CASSLEGISYEQYF.

This clonotype was counted at least ten times. The rearrangement uses TRBV12-3 or TRBV12-4 and TRBJ2-5; 8 bases are a match to TRBD1. The CDR3 spans 16 residues. Trimming took 6 bases from V and 2 from J; bases not matched to a gene: 11. CDR3 residues: CASSLSRTGKQETQYF. DNA for the CDR3: TGTGCCAGCAGCCTTTCTCGGACAGGGAAGCAAGAGACCCAGTACTTC.

CDR3 sequence reads: CASSSAGQPGTGELFF. CDR3 nucleotides: TGTGCCAGCAGTTCCGCGGGACAACCCGGGACCGGGGAGCTGTTTTTT. The chain uses TRBV5-5 and TRBJ2-2; D is perhaps TRBD1 or TRBD2 (6 bases each). From germline, CDR1 is SGHKS and CDR2 YYEKEE (reference sequence). Trimming pared 5 bases from V and 5 bases from J, leaving 19 bases between. This CDR3 spans 16 amino acids.

This rearrangement joins TRBV7-2 to TRBJ1-6; tentative D call: TRBD1 (5 bases). This CDR3 contains 15 residues. Germline values: CDR1 SGHTA, CDR2 FQGNSA. Trimming removed 0 bases at V and 6 bases at J, with 9 bases between. The CDR3 protein is CASSLAGGGNSPLHF. The CDR3 nucleotides are TGTGCCAGCAGCTTAGCCGGTGGGGGTAATTCACCCCTCCACTTT.

The chain couples TRBV12-3 or TRBV12-4 to TRBJ1-1; D is unresolved. V lost 4 bases, J lost 1 base, and 13 bases lay in between. The CDR3 is 15 residues long. This chain's CDR3 is CASSSRLGGNTEAFF. In nucleotides, the CDR3 is TGTGCCAGCAGTTCACGATTGGGCGGGAACACTGAAGCTTTCTTT.

This clonotype showed up just a few times. The chain uses TRBV12-3 or TRBV12-4 and TRBJ2-5; tentative D call: TRBD2 (5 bases). The V and J ends lost 5 bases and 5 bases respectively, with 12 bases between them. CDR3 length: 13 amino acids. The CDR3 sequence: CASSRTRMETQYF. The CDR3 nucleotides read TGTGCCAGCAGTCGTACTAGGATGGAGACCCAGTACTTC.

J is TRBJ2-7 and V is TRBV5-1, with D uncertain. The CDR3 is 12 residues long. CDR1 is SGHRS and CDR2 is YFSETQ in the germline V gene. V dropped 4 bases and J dropped 2 bases, with 7 bases sitting between them. The CDR3 spells CASSGRPYEQYF. CDR3 DNA: TGCGCCAGCAGCGGACGTCCCTACGAGCAGTACTTC.

About this clonotype: A junction end diverges from the germline sequence, so it may reflect a read error. V usage is TRBV7-9 and J usage is TRBJ2-7, with 13 bases aligning to TRBD2. The CDR3 is made up of 15 amino acids. Per germline, CDR1 SEHNR and CDR2 FQNEAQ (reference sequence). The CDR3 is CASSLRTSGGHPTDF. CDR3 bases: TGTGCCAGCAGCCTACGGACTAGCGGGGGTCACCCCACGGACTTC. The full variable domain, its missing parts supplied by reference TRBV7-9 and TRBJ2-7, is DTGVSQNPRHKITKRGQNVTFRCDPISEHNRLYWYRQTLGQGPEFLTYFQNEAQLEKSRLLSDRFSAERPKGSFSTLEIQRTEQGDSAMYLCASSLRTSGGHPTDFGPGTRLTVT.

This clonotype was detected only a few times. This chain uses TRBV5-1 with TRBJ2-3; a possible D gene is TRBD1 (5 bases). Germline V lookup: CDR1 SGHRS, CDR2 YFSETQ. V was trimmed by 4 bases and J by 5 bases, leaving 14 bases between them. This CDR3 is built from 14 residues. CDR3: CASSAQGVGDTQYF. The CDR3 DNA reads TGCGCCAGCAGCGCGCAGGGCGTAGGAGATACGCAGTATTTT.

The chain employs TRBV12-3 or TRBV12-4 and TRBJ2-7, with TRBD2 identical over 7 bases. The CDR3 length is 15 residues. V shed 3 bases, J shed 1 base, and the junction held 6 bases outside the gene matches. The CDR3 here is CASSFWLAASYEQYF. For the CDR3, the DNA is TGTGCCAGCAGTTTTTGGCTAGCGGCATCCTACGAGCAGTACTTC.

The chain recombines TRBV10-2 with TRBJ2-3; D is uncertain. The CDR3 is 13 amino acids. Trimming took off 6 bases at V and 0 bases at J, with 7 bases between the two ends. The germline CDR1 and CDR2 sequences are WSHSY and SAAADI. CDR3 sequence (DNA): TGCGCCAGCAGACCTTCTAGCACAGATACGCAGTATTTT. It is translated as CASRPSSTDTQYF.

The rearrangement uses TRBV20-1 and TRBJ2-1; possibly TRBD2 for D (6 bases). The CDR3 is made up of 14 amino acids. The ends were cut back, 6 bases at V and 4 bases at J, with 16 bases in the middle. Germline V gives CDR1 DFQATT, CDR2 SNEGSKA (reference sequence). CDR3 in DNA: TGCAGTGCCGCGCTAGCGATCCGGTACAATGAGCAGTTCTTC. Its protein product is CSAALAIRYNEQFF.

This clonotype was observed a single time. The chain recombines TRBV20-1 with TRBJ2-7; the D gene is possibly TRBD2 (5 bases). Trimming stripped 3 bases from V and 5 bases from J, with 11 bases between. The CDR3 runs 12 residues. In germline, CDR1 is DFQATT, CDR2 SNEGSKA (reference sequence). CDR3 in amino acids: CSASSGGNEQYF. The CDR3 region has the DNA TGCAGTGCTAGTTCAGGAGGAAACGAGCAGTACTTC.

This clonotype was counted only a few times. The chain joins TRBV11-2 to TRBJ2-7, with TRBD2 matching 8 bases. With V trimmed by 2 bases and J by 0 bases, 3 bases remained unmatched. The length of the CDR3 is 15 residues. Germline V gene data show CDR1 as SGHAT and CDR2 as FQNNGV. CDR3 DNA: TGTGCCAGCAGCTTACAAGCGGGAGTCTCCTACGAGCAGTACTTC. This codes for CASSLQAGVSYEQYF.

The chain employs TRBV5-1 and TRBJ2-1; D not resolved. The CDR3 covers 15 residues. Germline CDR1 reads SGHRS; CDR2 reads YFSETQ. V was shortened by 6 bases and J by 0 bases, with 13 bases between the two germline ends. The CDR3 region has the DNA TGCGCCAGCACCCCGGTGGAATTCTCCTACAATGAGCAGTTCTTC. It specifies CASTPVEFSYNEQFF. The full variable domain, its missing parts supplied by reference TRBV5-1 and TRBJ2-1, is KAGVTQTPRYLIKTRGQQVTLSCSPISGHRSVSWYQQTPGQGLQFLFEYFSETQRNKGNFPGRFSGRQFSNSRSEMNVSTLELGDSALYLCASTPVEFSYNEQFFGPGTRLTVL.